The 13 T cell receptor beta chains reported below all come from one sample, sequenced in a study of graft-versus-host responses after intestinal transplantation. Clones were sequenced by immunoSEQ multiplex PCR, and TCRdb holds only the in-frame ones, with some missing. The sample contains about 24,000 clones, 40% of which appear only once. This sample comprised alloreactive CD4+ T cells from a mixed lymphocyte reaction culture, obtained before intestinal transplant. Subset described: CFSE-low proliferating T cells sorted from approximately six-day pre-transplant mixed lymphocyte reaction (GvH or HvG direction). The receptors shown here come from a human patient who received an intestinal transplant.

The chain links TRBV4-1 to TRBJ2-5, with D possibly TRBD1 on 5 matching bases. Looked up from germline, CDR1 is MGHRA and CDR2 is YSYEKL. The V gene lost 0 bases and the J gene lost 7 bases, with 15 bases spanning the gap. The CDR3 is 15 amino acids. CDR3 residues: CASSQDRDWQGTQYF. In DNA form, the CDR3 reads TGCGCCAGCAGCCAAGATCGAGACTGGCAGGGGACCCAGTACTTC.

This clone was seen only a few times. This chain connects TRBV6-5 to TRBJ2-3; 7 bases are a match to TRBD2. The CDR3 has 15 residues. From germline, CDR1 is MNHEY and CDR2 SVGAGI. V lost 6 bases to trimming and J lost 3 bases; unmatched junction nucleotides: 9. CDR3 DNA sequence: TGTGCCAGCAGCCCCATGGGAGGGCCGACAGATACGCAGTATTTT. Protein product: CASSPMGGPTDTQYF.

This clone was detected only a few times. The CDR3 loop is CASSELRRTEAFF. The CDR3 DNA sequence: TGTGCCAGCAGCGAGTTACGGAGAACCGAAGCTTTCTTT. The chain employs TRBV9 and TRBJ1-1; D is ambiguous. V shed 3 bases and J shed 8 bases, with 14 bases lying between them. CDR1 and CDR2 from the germline V gene are SGDLS and YYNGEE. The CDR3 totals 13 residues.

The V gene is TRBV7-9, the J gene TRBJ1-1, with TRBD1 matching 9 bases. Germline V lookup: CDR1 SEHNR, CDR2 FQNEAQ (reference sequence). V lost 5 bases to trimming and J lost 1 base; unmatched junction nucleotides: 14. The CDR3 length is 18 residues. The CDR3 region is CASSPQGGYRGPNTEAFF. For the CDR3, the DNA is TGTGCCAGCAGCCCCCAAGGGGGGTACAGGGGGCCGAACACTGAAGCTTTCTTT.

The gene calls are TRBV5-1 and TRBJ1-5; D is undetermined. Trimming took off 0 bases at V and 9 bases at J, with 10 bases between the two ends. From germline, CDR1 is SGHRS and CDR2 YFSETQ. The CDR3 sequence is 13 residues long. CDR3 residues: CASSLEAGGPQHF. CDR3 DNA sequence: TGCGCCAGCAGCTTGGAAGCCGGAGGGCCCCAGCATTTT.

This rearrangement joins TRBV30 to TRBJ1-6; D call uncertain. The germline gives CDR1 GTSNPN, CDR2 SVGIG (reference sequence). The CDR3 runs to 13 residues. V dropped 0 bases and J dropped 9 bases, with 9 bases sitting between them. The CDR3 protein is CAWSVRGLSPLHF. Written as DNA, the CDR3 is TGTGCCTGGAGTGTACGCGGGCTTTCACCCCTCCACTTT.

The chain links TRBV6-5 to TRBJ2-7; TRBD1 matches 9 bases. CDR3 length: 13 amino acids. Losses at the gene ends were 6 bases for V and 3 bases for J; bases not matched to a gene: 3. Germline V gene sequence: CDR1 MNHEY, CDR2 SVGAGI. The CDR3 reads CASRTGGGYEQYF. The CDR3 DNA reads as TGTGCCAGCAGGACAGGGGGAGGCTACGAGCAGTACTTC.

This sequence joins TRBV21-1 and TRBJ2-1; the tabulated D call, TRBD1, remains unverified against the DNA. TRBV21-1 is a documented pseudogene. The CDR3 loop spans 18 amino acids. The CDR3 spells CASSKTARQGAGANEQFF. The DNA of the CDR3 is TGTGCCAGCAGCAAGACCGCTCGACAGGGTGCGGGCGCCAATGAGCAGTTCTTC.

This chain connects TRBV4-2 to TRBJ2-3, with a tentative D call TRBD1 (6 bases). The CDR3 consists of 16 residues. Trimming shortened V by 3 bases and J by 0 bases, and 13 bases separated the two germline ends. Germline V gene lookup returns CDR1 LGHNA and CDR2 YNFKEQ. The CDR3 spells CASSQVGGPSTDTQYF. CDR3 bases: TGTGCCAGCAGCCAGGTTGGGGGCCCTAGCACAGATACGCAGTATTTT.

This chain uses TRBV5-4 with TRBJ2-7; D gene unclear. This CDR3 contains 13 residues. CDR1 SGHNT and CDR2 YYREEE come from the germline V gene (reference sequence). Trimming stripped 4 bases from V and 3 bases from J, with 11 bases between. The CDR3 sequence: CASSRPGLYEQYF. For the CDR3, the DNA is TGTGCCAGCAGCCGTCCTGGGCTCTACGAGCAGTACTTC. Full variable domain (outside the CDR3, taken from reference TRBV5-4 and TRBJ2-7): ETGVTQSPTHLIKTRGQQVTLRCSSQSGHNTVSWYQQALGQGPQFIFQYYREEENGRGNFPPRFSGLQFPNYSSELNVNALELDDSALYLCASSRPGLYEQYFGPGTRLTVT.

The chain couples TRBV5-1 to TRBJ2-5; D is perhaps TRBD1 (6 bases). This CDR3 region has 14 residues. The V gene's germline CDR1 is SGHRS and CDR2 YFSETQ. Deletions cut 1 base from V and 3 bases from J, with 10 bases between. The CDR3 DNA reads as TGCGCCAGCAGCTTGCTTACAGGGAAAGAGACCCAGTACTTC. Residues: CASSLLTGKETQYF.

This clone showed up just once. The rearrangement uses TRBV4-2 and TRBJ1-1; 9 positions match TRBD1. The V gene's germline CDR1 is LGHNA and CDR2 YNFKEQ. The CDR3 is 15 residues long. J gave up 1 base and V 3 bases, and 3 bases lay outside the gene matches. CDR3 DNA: TGTGCCAGCAGCCATGGGGACAGGGCGAACACTGAAGCTTTCTTT. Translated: CASSHGDRANTEAFF.

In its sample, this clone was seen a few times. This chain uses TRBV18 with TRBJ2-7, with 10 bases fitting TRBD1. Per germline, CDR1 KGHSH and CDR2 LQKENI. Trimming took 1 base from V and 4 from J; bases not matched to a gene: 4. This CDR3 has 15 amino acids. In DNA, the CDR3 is TGTGCCAGCTCACCACTCGGGACAGGGGTTTACGAGCAGTACTTC. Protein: CASSPLGTGVYEQYF.